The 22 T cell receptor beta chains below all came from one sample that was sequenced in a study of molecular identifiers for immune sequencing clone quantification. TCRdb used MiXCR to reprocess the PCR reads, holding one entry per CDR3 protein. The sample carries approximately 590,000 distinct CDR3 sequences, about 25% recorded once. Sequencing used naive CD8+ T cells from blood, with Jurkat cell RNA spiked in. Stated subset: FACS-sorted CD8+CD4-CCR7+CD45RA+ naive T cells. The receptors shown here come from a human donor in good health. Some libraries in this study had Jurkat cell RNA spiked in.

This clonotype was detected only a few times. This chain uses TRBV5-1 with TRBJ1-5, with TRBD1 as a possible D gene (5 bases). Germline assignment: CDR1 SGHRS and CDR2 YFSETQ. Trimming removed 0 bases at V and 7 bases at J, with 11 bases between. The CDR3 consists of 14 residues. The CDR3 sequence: CASSLGGGEQPQHF. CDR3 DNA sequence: TGCGCCAGCAGCTTGGGGGGAGGGGAACAGCCCCAGCATTTT.

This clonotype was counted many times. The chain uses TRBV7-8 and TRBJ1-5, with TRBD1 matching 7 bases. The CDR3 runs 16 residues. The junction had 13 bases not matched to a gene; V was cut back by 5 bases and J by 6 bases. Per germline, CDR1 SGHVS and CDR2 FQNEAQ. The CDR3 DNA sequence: TGTGCCAGCAGCCACCACAGGGGACGGGACCTTCAGCCCCAGCATTTT. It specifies CASSHHRGRDLQPQHF.

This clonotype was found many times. For the CDR3, the DNA is TGTGCCAGCAGCCGTGACAGCCTAGATTATACAGATACGCAGTATTTT. Encoded protein: CASSRDSLDYTDTQYF. This sequence joins TRBV7-8 and TRBJ2-3, with a tentative D call TRBD1 (5 bases). Germline CDR1 is SGHVS and CDR2 is FQNEAQ. The ends were cut back, 5 bases at V and 3 bases at J, with 18 bases in the middle. There are 16 residues in the CDR3.

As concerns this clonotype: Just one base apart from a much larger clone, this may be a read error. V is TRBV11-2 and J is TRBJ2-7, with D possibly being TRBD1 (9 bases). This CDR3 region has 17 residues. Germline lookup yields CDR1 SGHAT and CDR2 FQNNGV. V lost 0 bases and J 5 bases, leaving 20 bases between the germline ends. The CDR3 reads CASSLDRGGQGLHEQYF. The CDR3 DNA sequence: TGTGCCAGCAGCTTAGATCGGGGGGGACAGGGATTGCACGAGCAGTACTTC.

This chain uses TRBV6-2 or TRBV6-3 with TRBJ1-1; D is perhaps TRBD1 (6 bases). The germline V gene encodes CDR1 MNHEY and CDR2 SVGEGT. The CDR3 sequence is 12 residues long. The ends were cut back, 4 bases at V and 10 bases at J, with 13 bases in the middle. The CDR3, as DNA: TGTGCCAGCAGTTTGGGGGGCAGTGGAGCTTTCTTT. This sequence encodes CASSLGGSGAFF.

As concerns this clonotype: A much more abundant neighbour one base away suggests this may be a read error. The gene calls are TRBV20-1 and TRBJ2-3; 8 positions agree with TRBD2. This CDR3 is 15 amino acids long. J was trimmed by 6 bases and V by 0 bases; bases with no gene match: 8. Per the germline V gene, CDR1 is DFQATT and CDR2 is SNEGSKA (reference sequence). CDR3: CSARDSGVRFDTQYF. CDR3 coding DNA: TGCAGTGCTAGAGATAGCGGGGTTAGGTTTGATACGCAGTATTTT.

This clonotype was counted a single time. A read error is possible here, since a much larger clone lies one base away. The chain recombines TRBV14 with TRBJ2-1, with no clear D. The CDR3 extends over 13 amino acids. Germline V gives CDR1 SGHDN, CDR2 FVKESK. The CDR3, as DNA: TGTACCAGCAGCCCCTGGTCGTCCAATGAGCAGTTCTTC. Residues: CTSSPWSSNEQFF.

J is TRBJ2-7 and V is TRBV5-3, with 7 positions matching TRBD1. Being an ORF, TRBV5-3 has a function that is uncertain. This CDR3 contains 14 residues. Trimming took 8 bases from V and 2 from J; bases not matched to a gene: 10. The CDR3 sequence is CASSTGTVAYEQYF. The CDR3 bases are TGTGCCAGCAGCACAGGGACAGTAGCCTACGAGCAGTACTTC.

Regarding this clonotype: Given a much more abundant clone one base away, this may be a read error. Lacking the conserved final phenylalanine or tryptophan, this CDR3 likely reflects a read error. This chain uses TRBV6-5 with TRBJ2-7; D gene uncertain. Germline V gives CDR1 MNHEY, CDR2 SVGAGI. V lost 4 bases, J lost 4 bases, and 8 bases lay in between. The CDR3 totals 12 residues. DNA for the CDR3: TGTGCCAGCAGTTCCTCAGAGTACGAGCAGTACTCC. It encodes CASSSSEYEQYS.

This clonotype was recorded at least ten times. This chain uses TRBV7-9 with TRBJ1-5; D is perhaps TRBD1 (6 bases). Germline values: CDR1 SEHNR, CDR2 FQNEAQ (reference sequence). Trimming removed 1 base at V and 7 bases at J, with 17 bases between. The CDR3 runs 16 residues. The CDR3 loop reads CASSLDPGARDQPQHF. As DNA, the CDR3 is TGTGCCAGCAGCTTAGATCCGGGGGCGCGGGACCAGCCCCAGCATTTT.

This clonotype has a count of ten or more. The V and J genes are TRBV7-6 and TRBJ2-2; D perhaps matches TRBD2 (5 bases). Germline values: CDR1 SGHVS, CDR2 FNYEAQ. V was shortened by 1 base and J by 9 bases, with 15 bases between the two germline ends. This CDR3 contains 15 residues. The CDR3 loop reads CASSLGTPRGRELFF. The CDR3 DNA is TGTGCCAGCAGCTTAGGGACTCCGAGAGGCCGGGAGCTGTTTTTT.

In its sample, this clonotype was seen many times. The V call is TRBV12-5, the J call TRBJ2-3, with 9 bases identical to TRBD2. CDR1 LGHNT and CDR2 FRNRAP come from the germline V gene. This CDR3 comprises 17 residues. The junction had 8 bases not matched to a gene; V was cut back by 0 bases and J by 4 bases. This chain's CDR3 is CASGLVQAGGPSDTQYF. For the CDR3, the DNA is TGTGCTAGTGGTTTGGTTCAGGCGGGGGGGCCCTCAGATACGCAGTATTTT.

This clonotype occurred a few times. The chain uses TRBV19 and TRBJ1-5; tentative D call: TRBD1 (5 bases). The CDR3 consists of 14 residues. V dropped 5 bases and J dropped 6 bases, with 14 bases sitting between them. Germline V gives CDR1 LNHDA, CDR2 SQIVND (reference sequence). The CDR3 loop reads CASSQQGGGQPQHF. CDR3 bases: TGTGCCAGTAGTCAGCAGGGTGGGGGTCAGCCCCAGCATTTT.

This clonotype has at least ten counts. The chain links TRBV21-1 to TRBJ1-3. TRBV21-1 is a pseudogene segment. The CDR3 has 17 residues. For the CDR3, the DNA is TGTGCCAGCAGCAAAGGACATAAGGGACTCTCTGGAAACACCATATATTTT. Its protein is CASSKGHKGLSGNTIYF.

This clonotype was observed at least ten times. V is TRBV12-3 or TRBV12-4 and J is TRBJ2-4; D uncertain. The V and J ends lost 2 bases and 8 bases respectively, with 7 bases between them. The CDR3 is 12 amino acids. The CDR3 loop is CASSLTQHIQYF. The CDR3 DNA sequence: TGTGCCAGCAGTTTAACCCAACACATTCAGTACTTC.

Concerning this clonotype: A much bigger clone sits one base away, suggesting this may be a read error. CDR3: CSSSQVTDRSGNTIYF. The CDR3, as DNA: TGCTCCAGCAGCCAAGTGACGGACAGATCTGGAAACACCATATATTTT. The rearrangement joins TRBV4-1 to TRBJ1-3; TRBD1 might be the D (6 bases). CDR1 and CDR2 from the germline V gene are MGHRA and YSYEKL. CDR3 size: 16 residues.

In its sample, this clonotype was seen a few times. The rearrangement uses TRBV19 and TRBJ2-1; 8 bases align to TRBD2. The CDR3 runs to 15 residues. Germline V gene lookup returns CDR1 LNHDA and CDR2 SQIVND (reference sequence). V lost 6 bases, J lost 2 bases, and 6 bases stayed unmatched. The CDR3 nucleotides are TGTGCCAGTAGCACCGGGACTAGGACCTACAATGAGCAGTTCTTC. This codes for CASSTGTRTYNEQFF.

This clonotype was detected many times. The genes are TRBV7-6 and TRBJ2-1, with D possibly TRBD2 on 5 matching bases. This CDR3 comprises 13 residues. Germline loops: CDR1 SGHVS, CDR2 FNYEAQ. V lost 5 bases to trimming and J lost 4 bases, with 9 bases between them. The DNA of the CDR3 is TGTGCCAGCAGCGCGGGCCTTTACAATGAGCAGTTCTTC. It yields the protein CASSAGLYNEQFF.

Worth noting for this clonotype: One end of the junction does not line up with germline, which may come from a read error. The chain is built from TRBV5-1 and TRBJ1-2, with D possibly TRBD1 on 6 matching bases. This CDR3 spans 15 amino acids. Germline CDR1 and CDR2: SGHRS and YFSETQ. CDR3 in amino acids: CASSLVSGGDYGHTF. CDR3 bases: TGCGCCAGCAGCTTGGTATCCGGGGGCGACTATGGCCACACCTTC.

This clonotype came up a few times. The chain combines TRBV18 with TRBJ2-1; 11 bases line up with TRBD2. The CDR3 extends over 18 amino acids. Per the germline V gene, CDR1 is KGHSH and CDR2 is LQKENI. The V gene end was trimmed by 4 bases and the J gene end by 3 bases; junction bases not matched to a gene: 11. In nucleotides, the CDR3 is TGTGCCAGCTCACACTGGACAGCTAGCGGGAGGTACTACAATGAGCAGTTCTTC. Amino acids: CASSHWTASGRYYNEQFF.

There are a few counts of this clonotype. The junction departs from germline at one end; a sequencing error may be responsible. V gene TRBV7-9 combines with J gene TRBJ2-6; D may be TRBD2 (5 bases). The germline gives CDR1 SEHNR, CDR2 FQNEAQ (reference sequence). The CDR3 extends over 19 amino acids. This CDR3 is CASGLRQDLVESGANVLTF. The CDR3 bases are TGTGCCAGCGGCTTAAGGCAGGACTTAGTCGAATCTGGGGCCAACGTCCTGACTTTC. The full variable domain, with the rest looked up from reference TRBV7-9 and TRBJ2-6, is DTGVSQNPRHKITKRGQNVTFRCDPISEHNRLYWYRQTLGQGPEFLTYFQNEAQLEKSRLLSDRFSAERPKGSFSTLEIQRTEQGDSAMYLCASGLRQDLVESGANVLTFGAGSRLTVL.

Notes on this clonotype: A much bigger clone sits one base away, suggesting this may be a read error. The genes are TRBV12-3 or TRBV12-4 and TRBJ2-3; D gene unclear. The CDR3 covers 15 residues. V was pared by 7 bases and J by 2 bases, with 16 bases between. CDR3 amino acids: CASIARRTPTDTQYF. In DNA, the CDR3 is TGTGCCAGCATTGCCCGGAGAACACCCACAGATACGCAGTATTTT.